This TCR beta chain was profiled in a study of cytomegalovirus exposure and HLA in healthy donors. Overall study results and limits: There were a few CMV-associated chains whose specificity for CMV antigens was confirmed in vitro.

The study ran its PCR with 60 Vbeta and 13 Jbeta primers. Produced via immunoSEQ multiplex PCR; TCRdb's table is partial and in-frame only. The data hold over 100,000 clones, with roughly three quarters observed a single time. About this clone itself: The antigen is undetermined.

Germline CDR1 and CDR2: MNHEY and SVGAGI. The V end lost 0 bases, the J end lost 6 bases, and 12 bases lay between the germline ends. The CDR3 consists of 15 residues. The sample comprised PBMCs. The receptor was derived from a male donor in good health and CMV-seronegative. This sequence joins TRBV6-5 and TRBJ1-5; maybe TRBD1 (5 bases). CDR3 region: CASSYSSGGGQPQHF. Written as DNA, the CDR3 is TGTGCCAGCAGTTACTCTTCCGGGGGTGGTCAGCCCCAGCATTTT.